This T cell receptor (beta chain) was sequenced during a study of CD4+ T cells in melanoma. Study-level results: Diverse differentiation states were reported for melanoma neoantigen-specific CD4+ T cells. A reported correlation linked neoantigen-specific CD4+ T cells to CD8+, macrophage and B cell function.

Clones were read by immunoSEQ multiplex PCR, and TCRdb kept only the in-frame ones, dropping some. This table has under 20,000 clones, 80% to 90% appearing once. Of note for this clone: Its antigen is undetermined.

The sequence came from a human donor with melanoma. The specimen sequenced was cells from a culture (not recorded whether cultured in vitro).

The CDR3 bases are TGTGCCAGCAAGGGACTAGCGGGGGGGAAAGAGACCCAGTACTTC. Its translation: CASKGLAGGKETQYF. The chain combines TRBV2 with TRBJ2-5, with 16 bases fitting TRBD2. Germline V gene lookup returns CDR1 SNHLY and CDR2 FYNNEI. Germline trimming cut 7 bases from V and 3 bases from J; bases unmatched to any gene: 2. CDR3 length: 15 residues.